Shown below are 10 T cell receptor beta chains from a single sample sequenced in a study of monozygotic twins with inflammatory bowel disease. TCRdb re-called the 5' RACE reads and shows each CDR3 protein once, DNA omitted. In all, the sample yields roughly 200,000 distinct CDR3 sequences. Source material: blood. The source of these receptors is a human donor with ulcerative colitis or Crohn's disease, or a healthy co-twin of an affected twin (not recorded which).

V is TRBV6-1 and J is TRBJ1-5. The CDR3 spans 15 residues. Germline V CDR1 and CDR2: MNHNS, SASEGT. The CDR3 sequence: CASKPLQSGNQPQHF.

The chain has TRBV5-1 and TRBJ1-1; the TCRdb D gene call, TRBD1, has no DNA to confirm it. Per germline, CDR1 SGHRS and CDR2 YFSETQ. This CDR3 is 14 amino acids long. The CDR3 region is CASSFRTGNTEAFF.

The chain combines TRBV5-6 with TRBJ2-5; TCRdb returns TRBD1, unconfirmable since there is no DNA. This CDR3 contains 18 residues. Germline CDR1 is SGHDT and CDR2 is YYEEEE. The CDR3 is CASSLLQTVQGSQETQYF.

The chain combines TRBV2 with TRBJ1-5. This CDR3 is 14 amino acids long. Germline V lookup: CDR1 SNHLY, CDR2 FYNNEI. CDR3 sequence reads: CASSDRSSNQPQHF.

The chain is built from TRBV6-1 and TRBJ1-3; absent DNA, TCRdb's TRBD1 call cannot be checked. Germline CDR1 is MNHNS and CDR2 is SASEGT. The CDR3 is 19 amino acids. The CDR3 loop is CASSRRGMGQGFTGNTIYF.

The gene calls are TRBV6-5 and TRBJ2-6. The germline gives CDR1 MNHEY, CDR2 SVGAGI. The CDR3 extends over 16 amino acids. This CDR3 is CASSYFEGTGANVLTF.

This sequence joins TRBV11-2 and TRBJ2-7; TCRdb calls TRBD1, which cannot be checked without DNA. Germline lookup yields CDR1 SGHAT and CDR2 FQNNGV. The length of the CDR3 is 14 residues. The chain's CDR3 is CASSLLGQGYEQYF.

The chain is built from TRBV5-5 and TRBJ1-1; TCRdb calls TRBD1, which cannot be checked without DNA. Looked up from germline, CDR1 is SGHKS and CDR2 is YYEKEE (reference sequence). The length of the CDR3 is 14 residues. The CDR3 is CASSPRTGNAEAFF.

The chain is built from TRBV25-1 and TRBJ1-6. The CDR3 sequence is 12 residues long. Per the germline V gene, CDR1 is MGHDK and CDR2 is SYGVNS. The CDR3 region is CASSEGNSPLHF.

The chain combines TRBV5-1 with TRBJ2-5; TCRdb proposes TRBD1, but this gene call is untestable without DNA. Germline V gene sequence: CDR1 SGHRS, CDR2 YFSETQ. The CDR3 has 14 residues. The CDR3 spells CASSSRPGGETQYF.